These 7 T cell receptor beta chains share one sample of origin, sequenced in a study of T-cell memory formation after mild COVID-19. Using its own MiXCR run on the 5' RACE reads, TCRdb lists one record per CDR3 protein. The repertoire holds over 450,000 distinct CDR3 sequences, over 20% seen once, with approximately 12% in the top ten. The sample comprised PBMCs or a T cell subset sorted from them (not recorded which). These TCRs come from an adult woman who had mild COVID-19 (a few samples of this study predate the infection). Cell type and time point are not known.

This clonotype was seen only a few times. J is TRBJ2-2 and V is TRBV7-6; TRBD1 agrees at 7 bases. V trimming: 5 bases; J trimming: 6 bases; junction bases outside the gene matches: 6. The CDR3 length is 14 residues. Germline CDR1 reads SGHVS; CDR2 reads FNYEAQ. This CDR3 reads CASSTHDRAGELFF. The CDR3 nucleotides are TGTGCCAGCAGCACGCACGACAGGGCCGGGGAGCTGTTTTTT.

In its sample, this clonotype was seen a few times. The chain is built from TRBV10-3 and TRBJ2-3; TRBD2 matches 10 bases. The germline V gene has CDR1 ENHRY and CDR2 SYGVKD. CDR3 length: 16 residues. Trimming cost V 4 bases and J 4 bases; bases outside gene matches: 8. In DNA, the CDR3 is TGTGCCATCAGTGCCGGGGCTAGCGGGAGTGCAGATACGCAGTATTTT. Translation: CAISAGASGSADTQYF.

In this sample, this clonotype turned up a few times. CDR3 protein: CASSVGWDVDTQYF. Here the CDR3 DNA reads TGTGCCAGCAGCGTAGGCTGGGACGTAGATACGCAGTATTTT. The chain carries TRBV9 and TRBJ2-3; D could derive from TRBD1 or TRBD2 (5 bases each). Germline CDR1 SGDLS, CDR2 YYNGEE. The CDR3 consists of 14 residues. V was shortened by 0 bases and J by 5 bases, with 10 bases between the two germline ends.

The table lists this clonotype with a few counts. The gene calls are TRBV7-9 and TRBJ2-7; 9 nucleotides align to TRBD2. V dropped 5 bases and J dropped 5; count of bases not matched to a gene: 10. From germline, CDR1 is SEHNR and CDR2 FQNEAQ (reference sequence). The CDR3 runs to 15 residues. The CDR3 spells CASSASPTSGHEQYF. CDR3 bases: TGTGCCAGCAGCGCTAGCCCGACTAGCGGCCACGAGCAGTACTTC.

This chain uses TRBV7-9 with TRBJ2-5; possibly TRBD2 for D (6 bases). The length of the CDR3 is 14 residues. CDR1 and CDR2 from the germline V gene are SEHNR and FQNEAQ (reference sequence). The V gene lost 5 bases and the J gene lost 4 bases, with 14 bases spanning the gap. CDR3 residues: CASSTWDFSETQYF. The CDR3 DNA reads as TGTGCCAGCAGCACCTGGGACTTTTCAGAGACCCAGTACTTC.

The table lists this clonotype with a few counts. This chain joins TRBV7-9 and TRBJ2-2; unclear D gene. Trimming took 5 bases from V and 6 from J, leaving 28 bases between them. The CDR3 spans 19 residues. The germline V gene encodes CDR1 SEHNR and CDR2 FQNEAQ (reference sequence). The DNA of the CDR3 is TGTGCCAGCAGCGCGCCCAGCACGAAATCAGGCAATTTTCCCGGGGAGCTGTTTTTT. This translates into CASSAPSTKSGNFPGELFF.

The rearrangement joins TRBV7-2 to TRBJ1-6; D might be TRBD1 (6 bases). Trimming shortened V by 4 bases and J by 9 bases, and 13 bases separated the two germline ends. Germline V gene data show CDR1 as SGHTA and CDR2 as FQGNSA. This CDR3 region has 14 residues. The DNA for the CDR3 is TGTGCCAGCAGCTCGAGGGGGGGTAGTTCACCCCTCCACTTT. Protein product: CASSSRGGSSPLHF.